The 14 T cell receptor beta chains presented below share a single source sample, sequenced in a study of cytomegalovirus exposure and HLA in healthy donors. Generated by immunoSEQ multiplex PCR, the TCRdb table keeps only in-frame clones and is missing some. The profile shows fewer than 250,000 clones, less than 90% of them singletons. Sequencing was performed on PBMCs. All receptors come from a woman between 18 and 29 years old in good health and CMV-seronegative.

The gene calls are TRBV2 and TRBJ2-3; 8 bases map to TRBD2. This CDR3 contains 15 residues. Per germline, CDR1 SNHLY and CDR2 FYNNEI. J gave up 2 bases and V 4 bases, and 5 bases lay outside the gene matches. The CDR3 is CASSALAGFTDTQYF. CDR3 coding DNA: TGTGCCAGCAGTGCTCTAGCGGGCTTCACAGATACGCAGTATTTT.

This clone was counted once. The chain is built from TRBV14 and TRBJ1-2; D may be TRBD1 (5 bases). Germline lookup yields CDR1 SGHDN and CDR2 FVKESK. The V gene lost 4 bases and the J gene lost 4 bases, with 13 bases spanning the gap. The CDR3 has 14 residues. The DNA for the CDR3 is TGTGCCAGCAGCCCAGCGGGGGTTAGCTATGGCTACACCTTC. Protein: CASSPAGVSYGYTF.

This clone was seen a handful of times. The gene calls are TRBV27 and TRBJ1-5; a possible D gene is TRBD1 (6 bases). The CDR3 contains 13 residues. The V end lost 5 bases, the J end lost 9 bases, and 14 bases lay between the germline ends. Germline loops: CDR1 MNHEY, CDR2 SMNVEV (reference sequence). The CDR3 loop is CASSIGGRAPQHF. Here the CDR3 DNA reads TGTGCCAGCAGTATTGGGGGCCGGGCGCCCCAGCATTTT.

In DNA form, the CDR3 reads TGTGCCAGCAGTTGGGGGTCGGGAGTCTATGAGCAGTTCTTC. Its protein is CASSWGSGVYEQFF. The rearrangement uses TRBV27 and TRBJ2-1; D is possibly TRBD2 (6 bases). V was clipped by 4 bases and J by 8 bases, with 15 bases between them. The CDR3 contains 14 residues. Per germline, CDR1 MNHEY and CDR2 SMNVEV (reference sequence).

This chain uses TRBV27 with TRBJ1-1; a weak D match, TRBD1 (5 bases). Germline V CDR1 and CDR2: MNHEY, SMNVEV (reference sequence). The CDR3 has 13 amino acids. Trimming cost V 0 bases and J 3 bases, with 5 bases left between them. The CDR3: CASSLSRDTEAFF. DNA for the CDR3: TGTGCCAGCAGTTTATCCAGGGACACTGAAGCTTTCTTT.

This sequence joins TRBV6-1 and TRBJ2-2, with 10 bases that match TRBD2. CDR1 and CDR2 (germline): MNHNS, SASEGT. This CDR3 comprises 16 residues. V dropped 3 bases and J dropped 6; count of bases not matched to a gene: 7. The CDR3 nucleotides read TGTGCCAGCAGTGACGGACTAGCGGACCTGCCCGGGGAGCTGTTTTTT. Amino acid sequence: CASSDGLADLPGELFF.

This clone has just a few counts. The V gene is TRBV11-2, the J gene TRBJ1-2; 7 bases agree with TRBD1. Germline V gives CDR1 SGHAT, CDR2 FQNNGV. V was clipped by 5 bases and J by 6 bases; unmatched bases: 0. There are 11 residues in the CDR3. As DNA, the CDR3 is TGTGCCAGCAGCACAGGGGATGGCTACACCTTC. Amino acid sequence: CASSTGDGYTF.

Written as DNA, the CDR3 is TGTGCCAGCAAGTCTGGGGCCAACGTCCTGACTTTC. Translated, it gives CASKSGANVLTF. The chain is built from TRBV27 and TRBJ2-6; no clear D gene. There are 12 residues in the CDR3. V dropped 7 bases and J dropped 1 base, with 2 bases sitting between them. Per the germline V gene, CDR1 is MNHEY and CDR2 is SMNVEV (reference sequence).

DNA for the CDR3: TGCGCCAGCAGCCAAAATACCAGGCACTATCTCTACGAGCAGTACTTC. Protein sequence: CASSQNTRHYLYEQYF. The V gene is TRBV4-1, the J gene TRBJ2-7; D remains ambiguous. The CDR3 extends over 16 amino acids. V was shortened by 2 bases and J by 3 bases, with 17 bases between the two germline ends. Germline V gives CDR1 MGHRA, CDR2 YSYEKL.

This rearrangement joins TRBV10-3 to TRBJ1-2; 7 bases align to TRBD1. J gave up 8 bases and V 4 bases, and 16 bases lay outside the gene matches. CDR3 length: 16 residues. Germline V CDR1 and CDR2: ENHRY, SYGVKD. CDR3 sequence (DNA): TGTGCCATCAGTGTAGGTCCCAGTAATACAGGGGACGGCTACACCTTC. Protein product: CAISVGPSNTGDGYTF.

This rearrangement joins TRBV27 to TRBJ1-1; D possibly corresponds to TRBD1 (5 bases). The V end was cut by 3 bases, the J end by 0 bases, with 11 bases between. The CDR3 contains 15 residues. The germline V gene has CDR1 MNHEY and CDR2 SMNVEV (reference sequence). The CDR3 DNA is TGTGCCAGCAGTTTGTATCAGGGACTGAACACTGAAGCTTTCTTT. This sequence encodes CASSLYQGLNTEAFF.

The table lists this clone with a few counts. The rearrangement links TRBV4-1 to TRBJ1-4; 12 bases map to TRBD1. The CDR3 extends over 17 amino acids. Germline V CDR1 and CDR2: MGHRA, YSYEKL. Germline trimming cut 1 base from V and 11 bases from J; bases unmatched to any gene: 11. The CDR3 here is CASSQASGGTGGQKLFF. CDR3 nucleotide sequence: TGCGCCAGCAGCCAAGCCTCGGGCGGGACAGGGGGCCAGAAACTGTTTTTT.

The chain joins TRBV4-1 to TRBJ1-5; no definite D call. Germline V gene sequence: CDR1 MGHRA, CDR2 YSYEKL. V dropped 4 bases and J dropped 1 base, with 29 bases sitting between them. There are 21 residues in the CDR3. As DNA, the CDR3 is TGCGCCAGCAGCCGCTCCCTCCCCCCGCGCGCTGGCCACACAAGCAATCAGCCCCAGCATTTT. Translation gives CASSRSLPPRAGHTSNQPQHF.

This chain connects TRBV5-1 to TRBJ2-3; 7 nucleotides match TRBD1. Germline V lookup: CDR1 SGHRS, CDR2 YFSETQ. The CDR3 contains 16 residues. V gave up 0 bases and J gave up 0 bases; unmatched junction bases: 4. This CDR3 is CASSLGGQASTDTQYF. The DNA of the CDR3 is TGCGCCAGCAGCTTGGGAGGACAGGCTAGCACAGATACGCAGTATTTT.